This T cell receptor (beta chain) stems from a study of cytomegalovirus exposure and HLA in healthy donors. The PCR employed 60 Vbeta primers together with 13 Jbeta primers. Assay used: immunoSEQ multiplex PCR; TCRdb lists only in-frame clones, some missing. The table includes around 150,000 clones, roughly 70% detected once. This clone was seen a few times. V lost 3 bases and J 9 bases, leaving 18 bases between the germline ends. The CDR3 spans 15 residues. Germline V CDR1 and CDR2: ENHRY, SYGVKD. The chain recombines TRBV10-3 with TRBJ1-5; D possibly corresponds to TRBD1 (5 bases). The receptor's source is a woman aged 50 to 60 in good health and CMV-seropositive. Input material: PBMCs. CDR3 sequence reads: CAISDQGGYPLPQHF. The CDR3 region has the DNA TGTGCCATCAGTGATCAGGGCGGCTACCCTCTGCCCCAGCATTTT.